The 5 T cell receptor beta chains below come from one sample, sequenced in a study of blood T cell repertoires in COVID-19. TCRdb's table, derived via immunoSEQ multiplex PCR, lists solely in-frame clones and lacks some. The sample consists of tens of thousands of clones, approximately 80% of them appearing once. The sample taken for sequencing was peripheral blood. These receptors were collected from a man aged 65 to 79 with COVID-19, enrolled during active disease.

The count of this clone is one. The CDR3 DNA reads TGTGCCAGCAGCGCGAATTTGCCAGGGACTGAAGCTTTCTTT. It specifies CASSANLPGTEAFF. The chain uses TRBV9 and TRBJ1-1; possible D gene TRBD1, 5 bases. The CDR3 is 14 residues long. CDR1 SGDLS and CDR2 YYNGEE come from the germline V gene. V lost 3 bases and J 5 bases, leaving 14 bases between the germline ends.

By share, this clone counts as medium-sized. The chain has TRBV30 and TRBJ1-6; maybe TRBD1 (5 bases). Trimming removed 6 bases at V and 3 bases at J, with 15 bases between. The germline V gene encodes CDR1 GTSNPN and CDR2 SVGIG (reference sequence). The CDR3 is 15 amino acids. The CDR3 spells CACTGTGGYNSPLHF. CDR3 sequence (DNA): TGTGCCTGTACTGGTACAGGCGGCTATAATTCACCCCTCCACTTT.

The chain links TRBV6-5 to TRBJ2-1, with TRBD1 matching over 7 bases. This CDR3 has 15 amino acids. Germline lookup yields CDR1 MNHEY and CDR2 SVGAGI. The trim removed 5 bases at V and 6 bases at J, leaving 10 bases unmatched. CDR3 nucleotides: TGTGCCAGCAGTCCCCTGACAGGGAGTAGCAATGAGCAGTTCTTC. Its translation is CASSPLTGSSNEQFF.

V gene TRBV10-1 combines with J gene TRBJ2-3; TRBD2 aligns across 8 bases. CDR1 and CDR2 (germline): WNHNN, SYGVQD (reference sequence). The V and J ends lost 5 bases and 0 bases, in that order; junction bases with no gene match: 13. The CDR3 loop spans 18 amino acids. The CDR3 here is CASSTSGPLTWSTDTQYF. Written as DNA, the CDR3 is TGCGCCAGCAGTACTAGCGGACCCCTTACGTGGAGCACAGATACGCAGTATTTT.

V and J are TRBV5-1 and TRBJ1-1, with a weak D call TRBD1 (6 bases). The CDR3 spans 16 residues. Looked up from germline, CDR1 is SGHRS and CDR2 is YFSETQ. V lost 2 bases, J lost 0 bases, and 14 bases lay in between. For the CDR3, the DNA is TGCGCCAGCAGCTTTAGCGGGGGCGGAATGAACACTGAAGCTTTCTTT. This translates into CASSFSGGGMNTEAFF.